These 12 T cell receptor beta chains were all obtained from the same sample, sequenced in a study of OX40 agonist ivuxolimab in advanced cancers. Profiled with immunoSEQ multiplex PCR; TCRdb holds only in-frame clones, not every one. The sample yields under 90,000 clones, roughly nine tenths seen once. The material sequenced was CD4+ or CD8+ T cells sorted from blood, taken in a trial of the OX40 agonist ivuxolimab. These receptors all stem from an adult with an advanced solid tumor such as melanoma, head and neck, liver or kidney cancer.

The chain combines TRBV11-2 with TRBJ1-2, with D possibly TRBD1 on 5 matching bases. CDR3 length: 15 amino acids. Per germline, CDR1 SGHAT and CDR2 FQNNGV. V lost 1 base, J lost 8 bases, and 17 bases lay in between. CDR3 bases: TGTGCCAGCAGCTTAGCAGGGAGGGTCCGGGGCGGCTACACCTTC. This gives the protein CASSLAGRVRGGYTF.

The J gene is TRBJ2-4, the V gene TRBV2; D possibly corresponds to TRBD2 (5 bases). The CDR3 has 14 amino acids. The V end was cut by 8 bases, the J end by 1 base, with 12 bases between. Looked up from germline, CDR1 is SNHLY and CDR2 is FYNNEI. The DNA of the CDR3 is TGTGCCAGCCACACTAGTTTTGCCAAAAACATTCAGTACTTC. It is translated as CASHTSFAKNIQYF.

CDR3 residues: CAWSAGWGRMQYF. DNA for the CDR3: TGTGCCTGGAGTGCCGGGTGGGGACGGATGCAATATTTT. The chain uses TRBV30 and TRBJ2-3; D tentatively reads TRBD1 or TRBD2 (5 bases each). CDR3 size: 13 residues. Germline-derived CDR1 and CDR2 are GTSNPN and SVGIG (reference sequence). The V end lost 1 base, the J end lost 15 bases, and 20 bases lay between the germline ends.

A few counts support this clone. This sequence joins TRBV30 and TRBJ1-1; D gene uncertain. Germline CDR1 is GTSNPN and CDR2 is SVGIG (reference sequence). The CDR3 is 11 residues long. V dropped 2 bases and J dropped 4 bases, with 5 bases sitting between them. The CDR3 reads CAWSPTTEAFF. In DNA form, the CDR3 reads TGTGCCTGGAGTCCCACCACTGAAGCTTTCTTT.

The chain has TRBV5-1 and TRBJ1-2; D not certain. Germline V gene sequence: CDR1 SGHRS, CDR2 YFSETQ. This CDR3 comprises 13 residues. The V gene lost 3 bases and the J gene lost 4 bases, with 10 bases spanning the gap. The CDR3 region is CASSSPGIYGYTF. The CDR3 nucleotides read TGCGCCAGCAGCTCCCCAGGAATCTATGGCTACACCTTC.

The chain links TRBV27 to TRBJ2-1, with D tentatively TRBD1 or TRBD2 (6 bases each). The ends were cut back, 6 bases at V and 3 bases at J, with 18 bases in the middle. Per the germline V gene, CDR1 is MNHEY and CDR2 is SMNVEV (reference sequence). This CDR3 is 16 amino acids long. Written as DNA, the CDR3 is TGTGCCAGCAGACCGGAGGGAGGCAGGGGCTACAATGAGCAGTTCTTC. Translation: CASRPEGGRGYNEQFF.

The chain combines TRBV28 with TRBJ1-4; D call uncertain. The V end was cut by 4 bases, the J end by 0 bases, with 6 bases between. Germline-derived CDR1 and CDR2 are MDHEN and SYDVKM. The CDR3 contains 14 residues. CDR3 bases: TGTGCCAGCAGTTCCAGTGCAACTAATGAAAAACTGTTTTTT. Translation: CASSSSATNEKLFF.

This clone was found a few times. The chain recombines TRBV7-8 with TRBJ1-1, with 9 nucleotides matching TRBD1. V gave up 4 bases and J gave up 11 bases; unmatched junction bases: 5. This CDR3 has 12 amino acids. Germline values: CDR1 SGHVS, CDR2 FQNEAQ. DNA for the CDR3: TGTGCCAGCAGCTCCCGGACAGGGGTCGCTTTCTTT. This translates into CASSSRTGVAFF.

The rearrangement links TRBV7-8 to TRBJ1-2; 12 bases map to TRBD1. V gave up 3 bases and J gave up 4 bases; unmatched junction bases: 9. Germline V gives CDR1 SGHVS, CDR2 FQNEAQ. This CDR3 spans 17 amino acids. The CDR3 loop reads CASSLGGTGGTGYGYTF. The CDR3 bases are TGTGCCAGCAGCTTGGGAGGGACAGGGGGCACCGGCTATGGCTACACCTTC.

The rearrangement links TRBV5-1 to TRBJ2-3, with 10 bases lining up with TRBD2. CDR1 SGHRS and CDR2 YFSETQ come from the germline V gene. The CDR3 runs 14 residues. V lost 4 bases and J lost 4; bases outside the gene matches: 3. Here the CDR3 reads CASSPGLAADTQYF. The DNA for the CDR3 is TGCGCCAGCAGCCCCGGACTAGCGGCAGATACGCAGTATTTT.

This chain uses TRBV28 with TRBJ1-3, with unresolved D. CDR3 length: 17 amino acids. Deletions cut 2 bases from V and 0 bases from J, with 14 bases between. The germline V gene encodes CDR1 MDHEN and CDR2 SYDVKM. The CDR3 spells CASSLRVEGPSGNTIYF. CDR3 sequence (DNA): TGTGCCAGCAGTTTACGGGTCGAAGGACCCTCTGGAAACACCATATATTTT.

The V and J genes are TRBV6-1 and TRBJ1-1, with D unclear. V was cut by 6 bases and J by 3 bases, with 11 bases left in between. The CDR3 is 13 residues long. Germline lookup yields CDR1 MNHNS and CDR2 SASEGT. CDR3 region: CASRTETHTEAFF. As DNA, the CDR3 is TGTGCCAGCAGGACTGAAACCCACACTGAAGCTTTCTTT.